These T cell receptor beta chains were read from a single sample in a study of blood T cell repertoires in COVID-19. Assay: immunoSEQ multiplex PCR; the TCRdb copy retains only in-frame clones and omits some. The sample has 150,000 to 200,000 clones, over 85% seen once. Sample: peripheral blood. The receptors derive from a man aged 55 to 70 with active or convalescent COVID-19. Both conserved end residues are part of each CDR3.

v_call: TRBV19
j_call: TRBJ1-5
cdr3_aa: CASSMATGANQPQHF

v_call: TRBV12-3/TRBV12-4
j_call: TRBJ1-5
cdr3_aa: CASRKTGNQPQHF

v_call: TRBV5-1
j_call: TRBJ2-2
cdr3_aa: CASSPELVAGELFF

v_call: TRBV5-1
j_call: TRBJ1-3
cdr3_aa: CASSPGGRADSGNTIYF

v_call: TRBV19
j_call: TRBJ2-7
cdr3_aa: CASSLSYEQYF

v_call: TRBV30
j_call: TRBJ1-4
cdr3_aa: CAWSLNEKLFF

v_call: TRBV11-3
j_call: TRBJ1-1
cdr3_aa: CASSFKGDTEAFF

v_call: TRBV19
j_call: TRBJ2-1
cdr3_aa: CASSILSGSSDEQFF

v_call: TRBV5-4
j_call: TRBJ1-2
cdr3_aa: CASSLVGDRGNYGYTF

v_call: TRBV20-1
j_call: TRBJ1-3
cdr3_aa: CSASLPGSGNTIYF

v_call: TRBV2
j_call: TRBJ1-4
cdr3_aa: CASSVGQVNEKLFF

v_call: TRBV27
j_call: TRBJ2-5
cdr3_aa: CASSPQLAGLETQYF

v_call: TRBV28
j_call: TRBJ1-1
cdr3_aa: CATTAGVPLGAFF

v_call: TRBV19
j_call: TRBJ1-2
cdr3_aa: CASSMTPGTGSGYTF

v_call: TRBV7-2
j_call: TRBJ2-7
cdr3_aa: CASSSRDSYEQYF

v_call: TRBV7-2
j_call: TRBJ2-1
cdr3_aa: CASSRLAGAYNEQFF